The 21 T cell receptor beta chains listed next were all sequenced from one sample in a study of response to subunit inactivated influenza vaccine. TCRdb re-called the RT-PCR reads with MiXCR, one entry per CDR3 protein. The sample lists a few hundred thousand distinct CDR3 sequences; 14% were seen once. This specimen was PBMCs from blood, taken 12 days after vaccination. These receptor sequences come from a man in his fifties who received an inactivated influenza vaccine.

The chain links TRBV5-5 to TRBJ2-7, with 9 positions matching TRBD1. With 5 bases clipped from V and 5 bases from J, the junction kept 20 bases outside the gene matches. The CDR3 has 18 residues. The germline gives CDR1 SGHKS, CDR2 YYEKEE (reference sequence). The CDR3 DNA sequence: TGTGCCAGCAGTTTCACACAGAATCCCGGGACAGGGTTGGACGAGCAGTACTTC. This encodes CASSFTQNPGTGLDEQYF.

At least ten counts were recorded for this clonotype. The chain carries TRBV30 and TRBJ1-2, with D perhaps matching TRBD1 (5 bases). The V gene lost 5 bases and the J gene lost 7 bases, with 17 bases spanning the gap. The CDR3 length is 13 residues. Germline assignment: CDR1 GTSNPN and CDR2 SVGIG (reference sequence). The CDR3: CAWSGQGGGGYTF. CDR3 DNA sequence: TGTGCCTGGTCTGGGCAGGGCGGCGGTGGCTACACCTTC.

The table lists this clonotype with many counts. The rearrangement joins TRBV12-3 or TRBV12-4 to TRBJ2-5, with TRBD2 matching over 8 bases. J lost 2 bases, V lost 4 bases, and 3 bases had no gene match. This CDR3 has 14 amino acids. CDR3 in amino acids: CASSWTSSQETQYF. DNA for the CDR3: TGTGCCAGCAGTTGGACTAGCAGTCAAGAGACCCAGTACTTC.

This clonotype was picked up a small number of times. The chain combines TRBV4-1 with TRBJ1-5, with D perhaps matching TRBD1 (6 bases). This CDR3 comprises 13 residues. Germline V gene data show CDR1 as MGHRA and CDR2 as YSYEKL. The V and J ends lost 3 bases and 7 bases respectively, with 10 bases between them. CDR3 sequence reads: CASSQRDRQPQHF. The CDR3 region has the DNA TGCGCCAGCAGCCAGAGAGACAGGCAGCCCCAGCATTTT.

This CDR3 reads CASSLRTSGNGGVYEQYF. Written as DNA, the CDR3 is TGTGCCAGCAGTCTACGGACTAGCGGTAATGGCGGTGTCTACGAGCAGTACTTC. The chain employs TRBV27 and TRBJ2-7; 10 bases align to TRBD2. The CDR3 is 18 amino acids. V shed 5 bases, J shed 3 bases, and the junction held 16 bases outside the gene matches. The germline V gene has CDR1 MNHEY and CDR2 SMNVEV (reference sequence).

J is TRBJ1-3 and V is TRBV20-1; D perhaps matches TRBD1 (6 bases). Trimming stripped 0 bases from V and 0 bases from J, with 18 bases between. The CDR3 is made up of 18 amino acids. Germline CDR1 reads DFQATT; CDR2 reads SNEGSKA (reference sequence). CDR3 nucleotide sequence: TGCAGTGCTAGAGATCGGGACAAGGGTTCCTACTCTGGAAACACCATATATTTT. This gives the protein CSARDRDKGSYSGNTIYF.

The V call is TRBV6-2 or TRBV6-3, the J call TRBJ2-3; 13 bases line up with TRBD2. V shed 9 bases and J 8 bases; nucleotides not matched to a gene: 5. The CDR3 has 13 residues. The germline gives CDR1 MNHEY, CDR2 SVGEGT. The CDR3 region has the DNA TGTGCCAGTGGACTAGCGGGAGTTGGTACGCAGTATTTT. This translates into CASGLAGVGTQYF.

This sequence joins TRBV11-2 and TRBJ1-5; no definite D call. Germline V gene lookup returns CDR1 SGHAT and CDR2 FQNNGV. V lost 1 base, J lost 3 bases, and 10 bases lay in between. The CDR3 has 15 amino acids. The CDR3 sequence is CASSLALNNNQPQHF. CDR3 nucleotides: TGTGCCAGCAGCTTAGCCCTGAACAACAATCAGCCCCAGCATTTT.

DNA for the CDR3: TGCGCCAGCAGCCAGTATTATAGCGGGGGCTCCTACGAGCAGTACTTC. It yields the protein CASSQYYSGGSYEQYF. The chain recombines TRBV4-1 with TRBJ2-7, with 9 nucleotides matching TRBD2. Germline values: CDR1 MGHRA, CDR2 YSYEKL. After removal of 3 bases from V and 0 bases from J, the junction contained 6 bases not matched to a gene. The CDR3 runs to 16 residues.

This clonotype appeared a few times. The rearrangement joins TRBV25-1 to TRBJ2-5, with no clear D. The CDR3 has 14 amino acids. Looked up from germline, CDR1 is MGHDK and CDR2 is SYGVNS. The ends were cut back, 4 bases at V and 5 bases at J, with 14 bases in the middle. The DNA for the CDR3 is TGTGCCAGCAGTGCTTCCTTTGGAGAGGAGACCCAGTACTTC. Translating it yields CASSASFGEETQYF.

The chain couples TRBV5-1 to TRBJ2-7; D may be TRBD1 or TRBD2 (6 bases each). Deletions cut 4 bases from V and 5 bases from J, with 19 bases between. The CDR3 covers 15 residues. Germline V gene sequence: CDR1 SGHRS, CDR2 YFSETQ. Here the CDR3 DNA reads TGCGCCAGCAGCCCACTGGGGGGCAGGAGCGACGAGCAGTACTTC. Translating gives CASSPLGGRSDEQYF.

CDR3 amino acids: CASSSGQARIAKNIQYF. As DNA, the CDR3 is TGTGCCAGCTCATCGGGACAGGCAAGGATAGCCAAAAACATTCAGTACTTC. This chain uses TRBV18 with TRBJ2-4, with 8 positions matching TRBD1. CDR1 is KGHSH and CDR2 is LQKENI in the germline V gene. The CDR3 is made up of 17 amino acids. After removal of 5 bases from V and 0 bases from J, the junction contained 9 bases not matched to a gene.

CDR3 nucleotide sequence: TGTGCCAGCAGTTACTCGAATGCCGGACTAGCGGGCTACAATGAGCAGTTCTTC. It encodes CASSYSNAGLAGYNEQFF. The chain combines TRBV6-5 with TRBJ2-1; 11 bases line up with TRBD2. Germline V gives CDR1 MNHEY, CDR2 SVGAGI. This CDR3 comprises 18 residues. The J segment lost 3 bases and the V segment lost 0 bases, leaving 7 bases of the junction unmatched.

This clonotype has more than one count but fewer than ten. V usage is TRBV10-3 and J usage is TRBJ2-3, with 13 nucleotides matching TRBD2. V gave up 6 bases and J gave up 4 bases; unmatched junction bases: 7. Germline loops: CDR1 ENHRY, CDR2 SYGVKD. CDR3 length: 16 residues. The CDR3 DNA sequence: TGTGCCATCAGCGAGCGGACTAGCGGGAGTTCAGATACGCAGTATTTT. This translates into CAISERTSGSSDTQYF.

The rearrangement joins TRBV7-2 to TRBJ2-7, with 7 bases aligning to TRBD2. V was pared by 2 bases and J by 0 bases, with 7 bases of the junction left unmatched. The CDR3 length is 16 residues. Germline lookup yields CDR1 SGHTA and CDR2 FQGNSA. CDR3 loop: CASSLSRTSASYEQYF. CDR3 in DNA: TGTGCCAGCAGCTTAAGCCGTACTAGCGCCTCCTACGAGCAGTACTTC.

This chain links TRBV5-1 with TRBJ2-3; no definite D call. V was shortened by 4 bases and J by 3 bases, with 6 bases between the two germline ends. The CDR3 covers 12 residues. The germline CDR1 and CDR2 sequences are SGHRS and YFSETQ. The CDR3 loop reads CASSESTDTQYF. DNA of the CDR3: TGCGCCAGCAGCGAATCGACAGATACGCAGTATTTT.

The chain recombines TRBV2 with TRBJ2-7; D not resolved. This CDR3 comprises 14 residues. CDR1 is SNHLY and CDR2 is FYNNEI in the germline V gene. V lost 3 bases and J lost 5, with 14 bases in between. The CDR3 DNA follows: TGTGCCAGCAGTGACCCGGGCGGCCCCGACGAGCAGTACTTC. Amino acid sequence: CASSDPGGPDEQYF.

This chain joins TRBV28 and TRBJ1-5, with a possible D match to TRBD1 (5 bases). V was pared by 3 bases and J by 0 bases, with 15 bases between. Per germline, CDR1 MDHEN and CDR2 SYDVKM. The CDR3 runs to 17 residues. CDR3 bases: TGTGCCAGCAGTTTGCGAGTAGGGGACGATAGCAATCAGCCCCAGCATTTT. Protein product: CASSLRVGDDSNQPQHF.

This clonotype was counted many times. The gene calls are TRBV3-1 and TRBJ1-6; 9 bases align to TRBD1. Per germline, CDR1 LGHDT and CDR2 YNNKEL (reference sequence). CDR3 length: 14 residues. Losses at the gene ends were 3 bases for V and 9 bases for J; bases not matched to a gene: 3. The CDR3 region is CASSHGQGRSPLHF. The CDR3 DNA follows: TGTGCCAGCAGCCACGGACAGGGGCGTTCACCCCTCCACTTT.

This chain uses TRBV10-3 with TRBJ2-3; unclear D gene. V lost 6 bases to trimming and J lost 1 base, with 8 bases between them. The germline CDR1 and CDR2 sequences are ENHRY and SYGVKD. CDR3 length: 13 amino acids. The CDR3 protein is CAIRQFGTDTQYF. Written as DNA, the CDR3 is TGTGCCATCAGGCAGTTCGGCACAGATACGCAGTATTTT.

The genes are TRBV6-5 and TRBJ2-1; D call uncertain. V was pared by 0 bases and J by 6 bases, with 12 bases between. This CDR3 is 15 amino acids long. Germline loops: CDR1 MNHEY, CDR2 SVGAGI. The CDR3 loop is CASSYSIGLSNEQFF. DNA for the CDR3: TGTGCCAGCAGTTACTCGATAGGGCTCAGCAATGAGCAGTTCTTC.